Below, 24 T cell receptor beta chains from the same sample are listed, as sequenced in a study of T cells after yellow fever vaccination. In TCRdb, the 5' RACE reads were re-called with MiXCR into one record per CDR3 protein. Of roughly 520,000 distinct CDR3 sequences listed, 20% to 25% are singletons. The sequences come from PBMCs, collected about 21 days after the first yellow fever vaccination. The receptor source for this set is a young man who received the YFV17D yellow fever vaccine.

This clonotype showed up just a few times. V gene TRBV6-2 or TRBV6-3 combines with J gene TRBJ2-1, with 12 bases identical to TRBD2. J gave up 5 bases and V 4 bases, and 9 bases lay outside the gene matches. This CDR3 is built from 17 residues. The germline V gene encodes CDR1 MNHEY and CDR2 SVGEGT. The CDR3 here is CASSLATSGGIHNEQFF. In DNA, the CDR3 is TGTGCCAGCAGTTTGGCGACTAGCGGGGGTATCCACAATGAGCAGTTCTTC.

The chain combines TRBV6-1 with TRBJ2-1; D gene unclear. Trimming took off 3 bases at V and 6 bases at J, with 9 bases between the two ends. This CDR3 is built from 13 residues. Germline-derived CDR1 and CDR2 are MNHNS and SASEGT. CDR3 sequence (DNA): TGTGCCAGCAGTGAGCTCCTAGTCAATGAGCAGTTCTTC. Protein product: CASSELLVNEQFF.

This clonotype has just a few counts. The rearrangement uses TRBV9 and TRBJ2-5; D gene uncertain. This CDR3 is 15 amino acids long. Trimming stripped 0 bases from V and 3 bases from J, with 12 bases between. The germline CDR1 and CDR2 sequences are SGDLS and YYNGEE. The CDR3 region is CASSVAARVKETQYF. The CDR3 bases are TGTGCCAGCAGCGTAGCCGCCAGAGTAAAAGAGACCCAGTACTTC.

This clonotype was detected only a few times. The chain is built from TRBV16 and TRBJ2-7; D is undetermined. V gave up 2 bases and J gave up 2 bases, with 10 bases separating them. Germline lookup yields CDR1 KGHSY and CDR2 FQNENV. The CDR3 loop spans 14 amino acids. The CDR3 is CASSQGQATYEQYF. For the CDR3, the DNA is TGTGCCAGCAGCCAAGGGCAGGCGACCTACGAGCAGTACTTC.

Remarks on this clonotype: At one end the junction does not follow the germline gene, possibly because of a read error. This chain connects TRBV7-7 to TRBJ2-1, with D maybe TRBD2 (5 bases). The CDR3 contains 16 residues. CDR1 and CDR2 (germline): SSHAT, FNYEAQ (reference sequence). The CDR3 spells CASSLAPIGGSNEQFF. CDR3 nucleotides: TGTGCCAGCAGTTTAGCCCCGATAGGAGGTTCAAATGAGCAGTTCTTC.

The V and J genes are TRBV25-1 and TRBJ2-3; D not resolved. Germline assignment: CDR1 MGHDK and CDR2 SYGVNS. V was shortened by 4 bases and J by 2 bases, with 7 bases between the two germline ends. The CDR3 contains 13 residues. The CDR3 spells CASSVPFTDTQYF. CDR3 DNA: TGTGCCAGCAGTGTCCCCTTCACAGATACGCAGTATTTT.

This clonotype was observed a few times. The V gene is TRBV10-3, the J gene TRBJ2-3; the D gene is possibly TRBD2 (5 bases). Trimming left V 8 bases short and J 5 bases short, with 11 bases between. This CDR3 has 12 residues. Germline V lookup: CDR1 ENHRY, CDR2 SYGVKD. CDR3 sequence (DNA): TGTGCCATCTCGGGTGGAGGAGATACGCAGTATTTT. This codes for CAISGGGDTQYF.

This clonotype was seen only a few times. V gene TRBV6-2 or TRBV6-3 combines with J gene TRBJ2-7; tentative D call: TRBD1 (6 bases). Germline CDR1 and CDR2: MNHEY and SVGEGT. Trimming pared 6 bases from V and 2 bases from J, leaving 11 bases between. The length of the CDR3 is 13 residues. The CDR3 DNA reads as TGTGCCAGCAGGGACGGACAGACCTACGAGCAGTACTTC. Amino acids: CASRDGQTYEQYF.

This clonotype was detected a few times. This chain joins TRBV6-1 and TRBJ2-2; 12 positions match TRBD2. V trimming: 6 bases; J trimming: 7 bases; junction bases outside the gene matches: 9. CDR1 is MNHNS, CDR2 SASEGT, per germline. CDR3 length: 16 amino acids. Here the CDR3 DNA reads TGTGCCAGCAGCCCCGGGACTAGCGGGCCGGGCGGGGAGCTGTTTTTT. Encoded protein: CASSPGTSGPGGELFF.

Here the CDR3 DNA reads TGTGCCAGCAGTGGAACTAGCGGGGTTTCGGCCCAGTACTTC. Protein sequence: CASSGTSGVSAQYF. The V and J genes are TRBV2 and TRBJ2-5; 10 bases line up with TRBD2. The CDR3 has 14 residues. Germline V gene data show CDR1 as SNHLY and CDR2 as FYNNEI. Trimming cost V 4 bases and J 9 bases; bases outside gene matches: 8.

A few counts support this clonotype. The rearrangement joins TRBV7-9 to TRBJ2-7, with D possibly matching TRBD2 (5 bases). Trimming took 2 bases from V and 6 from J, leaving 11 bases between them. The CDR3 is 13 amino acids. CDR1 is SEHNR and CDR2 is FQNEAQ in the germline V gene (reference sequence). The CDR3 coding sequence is TGTGCCAGCAGCTTACGGGGTCCGGGCGAGCAGTACTTC. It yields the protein CASSLRGPGEQYF.

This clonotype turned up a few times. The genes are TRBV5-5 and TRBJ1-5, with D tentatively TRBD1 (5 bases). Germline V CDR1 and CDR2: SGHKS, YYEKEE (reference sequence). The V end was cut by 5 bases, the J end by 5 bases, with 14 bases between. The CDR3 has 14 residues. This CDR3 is CASSFGGSDQPQHF. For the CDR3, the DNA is TGTGCCAGCAGTTTTGGGGGGTCAGATCAGCCCCAGCATTTT.

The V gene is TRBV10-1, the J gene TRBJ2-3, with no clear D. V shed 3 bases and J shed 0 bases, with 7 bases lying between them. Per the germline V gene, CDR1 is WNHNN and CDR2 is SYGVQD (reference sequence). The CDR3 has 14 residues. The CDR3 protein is CASSEQRSTDTQYF. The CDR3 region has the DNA TGCGCCAGCAGTGAACAGCGTAGCACAGATACGCAGTATTTT.

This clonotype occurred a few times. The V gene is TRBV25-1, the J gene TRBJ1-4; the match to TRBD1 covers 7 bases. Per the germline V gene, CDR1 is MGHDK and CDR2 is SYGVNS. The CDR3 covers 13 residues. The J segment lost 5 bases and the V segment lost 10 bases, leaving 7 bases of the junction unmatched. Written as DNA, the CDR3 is TGTGCCACCCGGGGACAGATAAATGAAAAACTGTTTTTT. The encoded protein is CATRGQINEKLFF.

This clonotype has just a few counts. CDR3 DNA: TGTGCTAGTGGTGGGCTATACGAGCAGTACGTC. Translated, it gives CASGGLYEQYV. The chain carries TRBV12-5 and TRBJ2-7; D gene unclear. This CDR3 has 11 amino acids. The V and J ends lost 5 bases and 4 bases respectively, with 6 bases between them. Germline V gene lookup returns CDR1 LGHNT and CDR2 FRNRAP.

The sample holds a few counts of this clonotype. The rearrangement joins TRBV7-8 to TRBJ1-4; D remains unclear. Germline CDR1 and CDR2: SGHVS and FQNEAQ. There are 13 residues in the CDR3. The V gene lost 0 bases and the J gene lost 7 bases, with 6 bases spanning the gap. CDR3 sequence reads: CASSLAVTEKLFF. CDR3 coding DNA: TGTGCCAGCAGCTTAGCAGTTACTGAAAAACTGTTTTTT.

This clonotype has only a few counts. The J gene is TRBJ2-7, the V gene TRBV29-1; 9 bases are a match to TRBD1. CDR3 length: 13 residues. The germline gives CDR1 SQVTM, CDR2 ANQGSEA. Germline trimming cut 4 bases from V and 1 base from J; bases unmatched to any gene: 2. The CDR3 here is CSVGTGESYEQYF. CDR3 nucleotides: TGCAGCGTTGGGACAGGGGAATCCTACGAGCAGTACTTC.

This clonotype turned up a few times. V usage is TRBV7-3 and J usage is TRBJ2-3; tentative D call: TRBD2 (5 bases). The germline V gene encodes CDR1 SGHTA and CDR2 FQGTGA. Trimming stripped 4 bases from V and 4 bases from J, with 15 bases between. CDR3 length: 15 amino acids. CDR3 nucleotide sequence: TGTGCCAGCAGCTCCCGGTCGGGAAACCCAGATACGCAGTATTTT. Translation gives CASSSRSGNPDTQYF.

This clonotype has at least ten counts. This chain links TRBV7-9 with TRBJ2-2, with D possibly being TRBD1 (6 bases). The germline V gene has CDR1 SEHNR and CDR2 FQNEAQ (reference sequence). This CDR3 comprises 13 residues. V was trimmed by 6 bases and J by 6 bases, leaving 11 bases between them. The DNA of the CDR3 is TGTGCCAGCAGAAACAGGGTCTCCGGGGAGCTGTTTTTT. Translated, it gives CASRNRVSGELFF.

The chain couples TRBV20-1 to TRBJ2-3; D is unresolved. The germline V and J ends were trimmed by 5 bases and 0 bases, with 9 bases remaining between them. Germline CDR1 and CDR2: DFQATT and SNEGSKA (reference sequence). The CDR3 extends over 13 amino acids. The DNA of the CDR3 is TGCAGTGCTCGCGACGTAAGCACAGATACGCAGTATTTT. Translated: CSARDVSTDTQYF.

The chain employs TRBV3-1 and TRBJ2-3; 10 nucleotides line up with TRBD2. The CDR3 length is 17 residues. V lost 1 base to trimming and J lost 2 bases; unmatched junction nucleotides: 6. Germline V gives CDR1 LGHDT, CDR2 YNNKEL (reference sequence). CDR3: CASSQVTSGVNTDTQYF. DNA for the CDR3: TGTGCCAGCAGCCAAGTTACTAGCGGGGTGAACACAGATACGCAGTATTTT.

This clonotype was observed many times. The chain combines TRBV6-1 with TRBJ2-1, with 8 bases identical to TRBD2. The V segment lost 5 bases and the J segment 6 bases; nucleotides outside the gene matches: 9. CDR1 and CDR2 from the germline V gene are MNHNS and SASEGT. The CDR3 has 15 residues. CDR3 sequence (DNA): TGTGCCAGCAGTCGAAGCGGGGGAGTCTTCAATGAGCAGTTCTTC. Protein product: CASSRSGGVFNEQFF.

The CDR3 loop reads CAISESEASGANEQFF. The CDR3 nucleotides are TGTGCCATCAGTGAGTCGGAGGCTAGCGGGGCCAATGAGCAGTTCTTC. The chain combines TRBV10-3 with TRBJ2-1; 9 nucleotides align to TRBD2. CDR3 length: 16 residues. With 0 bases clipped from V and 6 bases from J, the junction kept 6 bases outside the gene matches. Per the germline V gene, CDR1 is ENHRY and CDR2 is SYGVKD.

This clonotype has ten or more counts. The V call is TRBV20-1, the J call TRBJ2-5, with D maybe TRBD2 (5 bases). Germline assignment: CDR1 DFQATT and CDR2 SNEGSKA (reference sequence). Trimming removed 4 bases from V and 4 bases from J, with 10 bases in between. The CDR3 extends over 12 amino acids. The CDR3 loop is CSATMAGETQYF. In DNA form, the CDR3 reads TGCAGTGCTACGATGGCGGGAGAGACCCAGTACTTC.